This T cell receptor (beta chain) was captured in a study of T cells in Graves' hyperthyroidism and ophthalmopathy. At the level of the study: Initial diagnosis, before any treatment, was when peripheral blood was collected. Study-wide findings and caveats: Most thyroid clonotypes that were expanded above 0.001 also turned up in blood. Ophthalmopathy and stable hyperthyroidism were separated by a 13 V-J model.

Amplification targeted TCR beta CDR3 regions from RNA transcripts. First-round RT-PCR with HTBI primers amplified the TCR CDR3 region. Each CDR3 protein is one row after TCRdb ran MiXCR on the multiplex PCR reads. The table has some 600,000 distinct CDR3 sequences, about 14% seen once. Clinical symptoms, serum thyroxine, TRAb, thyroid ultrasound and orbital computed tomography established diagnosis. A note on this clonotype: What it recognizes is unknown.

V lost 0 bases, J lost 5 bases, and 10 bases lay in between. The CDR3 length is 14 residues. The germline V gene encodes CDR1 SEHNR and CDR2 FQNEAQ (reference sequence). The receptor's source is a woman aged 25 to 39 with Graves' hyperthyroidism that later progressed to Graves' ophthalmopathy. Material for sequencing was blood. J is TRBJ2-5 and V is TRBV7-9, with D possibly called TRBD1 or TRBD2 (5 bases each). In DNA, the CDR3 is TGTGCCAGCAGCTTAGCGTCGGGGACGGAGACCCAGTACTTC. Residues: CASSLASGTETQYF.